Sequencing of this T cell receptor (beta chain) was carried out in a study of cytomegalovirus exposure and HLA in healthy donors. Study-wide background: Findings of an earlier analysis included under 140 million unique TCR beta sequences from 180 million or so T cells.

PCR involved 60 Vbeta and 13 Jbeta primers. Only in-frame clones appear in the TCRdb table, and some are missing; sequencing was by immunoSEQ multiplex PCR. The sample lists fewer than 150,000 clones; around three quarters were seen once. The germline gives CDR1 SGHDT, CDR2 YYEEEE. The CDR3 consists of 15 residues. Trimming removed 3 bases from V and 4 bases from J; junction bases left unmatched: 7. The chain is built from TRBV5-6 and TRBJ2-5, with TRBD2 identical over 9 bases. The sequenced sample consisted of PBMCs. The sequence derives from a man between 40 and 49 years old in good health and CMV-seropositive. The chain's CDR3 is CASSSSGRPLETQYF. Here the CDR3 DNA reads TGTGCCAGCAGCTCAAGCGGGAGGCCGCTAGAGACCCAGTACTTC. Variable domain in full (rest from reference TRBV5-6 and TRBJ2-5): DAGVTQSPTHLIKTRGQQVTLRCSPKSGHDTVSWYQQALGQGPQFIFQYYEEEERQRGNFPDRFSGHQFPNYSSELNVNALLLGDSALYLCASSSSGRPLETQYFGPGTRLLVL.